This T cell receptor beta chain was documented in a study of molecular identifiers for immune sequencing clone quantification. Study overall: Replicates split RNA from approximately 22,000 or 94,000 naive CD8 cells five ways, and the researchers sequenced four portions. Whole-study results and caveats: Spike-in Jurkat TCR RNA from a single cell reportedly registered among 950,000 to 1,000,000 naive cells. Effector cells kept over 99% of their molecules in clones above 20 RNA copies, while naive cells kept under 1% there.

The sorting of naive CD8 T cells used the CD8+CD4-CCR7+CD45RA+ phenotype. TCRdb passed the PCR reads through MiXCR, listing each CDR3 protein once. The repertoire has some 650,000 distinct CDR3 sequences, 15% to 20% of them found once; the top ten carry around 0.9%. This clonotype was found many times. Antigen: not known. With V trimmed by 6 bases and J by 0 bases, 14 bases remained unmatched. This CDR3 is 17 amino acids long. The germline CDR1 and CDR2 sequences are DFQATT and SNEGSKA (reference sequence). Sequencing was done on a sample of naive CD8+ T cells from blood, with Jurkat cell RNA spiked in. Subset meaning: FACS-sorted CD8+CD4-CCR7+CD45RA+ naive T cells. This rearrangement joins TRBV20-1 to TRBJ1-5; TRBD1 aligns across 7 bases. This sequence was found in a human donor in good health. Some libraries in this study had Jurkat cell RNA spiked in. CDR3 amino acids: CSAPNPWTGYSNQPQHF. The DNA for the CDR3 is TGCAGTGCCCCCAATCCCTGGACAGGTTATAGCAATCAGCCCCAGCATTTT.